This T cell receptor beta chain was captured by sequencing in a study of siplizumab effects on memory and regulatory T cells. Study-level points and caveats: Greater diversity than memory cells seemed evident in naive T cells, which also appeared to be major alloresponse contributors. To unstimulated subsets, only a minor fraction of alloreactive clones could be mapped. Siplizumab conditions gave an average of approximately 70% Treg-derived mappable alloreactive CD4+ clones, versus 25% to 30% for controls.

Unstimulated naive, memory, effector memory and TEMRA subsets were sequenced, and this was done in a few donor pairs. V lost 3 bases, J lost 4 bases, and 13 bases lay in between. The CDR3 has 14 residues. Germline values: CDR1 KGHSH, CDR2 LQKENI. Repertoires were generated with immunoSEQ multiplex PCR, while TCRdb's copy carries only in-frame clones and drops some. Here the sample spans tens of thousands of clones, roughly 96% being singletons. With respect to this clone: Its target is not known. Different DNA sequences within this sample yield the same CDR3.

V and J are TRBV18 and TRBJ2-7; either TRBD1 or TRBD2 may fit D (5 bases each). The TCR was taken from a human donor in good health. Sequencing input: naive CD4+ T cells sorted from blood. Written as DNA, the CDR3 is TGTGCCAGCTCACCGGGGCAGGGACCATACGAGCAGTACTTC. It specifies CASSPGQGPYEQYF.